This T cell receptor (beta chain) came from a study of vaccination effects on CD4 cells after COVID-19. Study information: Post-vaccine sampling occurred a median 72 days after the second dose.

Isolation of CD4+ T cells took place after approximately 10 days of culture. Either the BNT162b2 or mRNA-1273 vaccine was given to participants in two doses. Using immunoSEQ multiplex PCR, the repertoire was profiled, and TCRdb retains in-frame clones only, with some absent. The repertoire holds tens of thousands of clones, with around 79% as singletons. The J segment lost 4 bases and the V segment lost 4 bases, leaving 8 bases of the junction unmatched. CDR1 is MDHEN and CDR2 is SYDVKM in the germline V gene. The length of the CDR3 is 16 residues. In regard to this clone: The antigen remains unidentified.

Sequencing used CD4+ T cells from PBMCs cultured without peptide, obtained after COVID-19 vaccination. This TCR was sampled from a human donor who received a COVID-19 vaccine. The chain links TRBV28 to TRBJ2-5; 11 nucleotides line up with TRBD1. Here the CDR3 reads CASSSRTGGSRETQYF. The CDR3 region has the DNA TGTGCCAGCAGTTCACGGACAGGGGGCTCGAGAGAGACCCAGTACTTC.